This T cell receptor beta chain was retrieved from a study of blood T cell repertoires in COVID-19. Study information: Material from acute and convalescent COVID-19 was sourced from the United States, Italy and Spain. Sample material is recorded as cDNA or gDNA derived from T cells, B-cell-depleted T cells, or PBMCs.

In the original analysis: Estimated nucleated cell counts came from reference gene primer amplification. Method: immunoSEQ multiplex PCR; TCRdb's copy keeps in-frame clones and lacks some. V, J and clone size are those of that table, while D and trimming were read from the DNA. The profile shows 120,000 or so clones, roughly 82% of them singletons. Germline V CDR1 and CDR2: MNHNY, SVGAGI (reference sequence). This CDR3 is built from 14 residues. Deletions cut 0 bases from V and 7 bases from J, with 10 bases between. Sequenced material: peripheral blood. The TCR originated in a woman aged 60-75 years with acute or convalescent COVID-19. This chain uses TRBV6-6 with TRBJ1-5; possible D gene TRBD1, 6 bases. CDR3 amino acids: CASSYSGQTQPQHF. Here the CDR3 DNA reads TGTGCCAGCAGTTACTCAGGACAGACCCAGCCCCAGCATTTT.